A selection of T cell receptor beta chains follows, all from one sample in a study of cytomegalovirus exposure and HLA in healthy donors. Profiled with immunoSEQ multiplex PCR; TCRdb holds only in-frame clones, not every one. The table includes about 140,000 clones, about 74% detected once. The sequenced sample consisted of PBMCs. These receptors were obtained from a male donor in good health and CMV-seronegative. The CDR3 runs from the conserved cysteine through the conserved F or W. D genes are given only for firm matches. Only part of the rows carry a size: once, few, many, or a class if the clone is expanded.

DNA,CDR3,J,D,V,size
TGCGCCAGCAGCCAGATGGCGGGGCCCGGAAACACCATATATTTT,CASSQMAGPGNTIYF,TRBJ1-3,NA,TRBV4-1,NA
TGTGCCAGCACTGGGACTAGCGAGTCCGGTACGCAGTATTTT,CASTGTSESGTQYF,TRBJ2-3,TRBD2,TRBV2,NA
TGTGCCACTAATGACGGGAATGAAGCTTTCTTT,CATNDGNEAFF,TRBJ1-1,NA,TRBV19,NA
TGTGCCAGCAGTTTAGTCGACTTCTCTAACTATGGCTACACCTTC,CASSLVDFSNYGYTF,TRBJ1-2,NA,TRBV28,NA
TGTTCCAGCAGCCCCCAGCCGGGTAGAGACTATGGCTACACCTTC,CSSSPQPGRDYGYTF,TRBJ1-2,NA,TRBV7-9,NA
TGTGCCAGCAGGAACGGGGGTACAAGCTCCTACGAGCAGTACTTC,CASRNGGTSSYEQYF,TRBJ2-7,NA,TRBV6-6,NA
TGCGCCAGCAGCTTGGCGGGGATAAGGGGCAATCAGCCCCAGCATTTT,CASSLAGIRGNQPQHF,TRBJ1-5,NA,TRBV5-1,NA
TGTGCCAGCAGCTTAACAGCGGGAAGCACAGATACGCAGTATTTT,CASSLTAGSTDTQYF,TRBJ2-3,TRBD2,TRBV7-3,NA
TGTGCCAGCTCACCTAGCTTAGTCGTTACCAGCTCTGGAAACACCATATATTTT,CASSPSLVVTSSGNTIYF,TRBJ1-3,NA,TRBV18,NA
TGTGCCAGCAACTTCCGGGACAGCGACAACTATGGCTACACCTTC,CASNFRDSDNYGYTF,TRBJ1-2,TRBD1,TRBV7-9,NA
TGCGCCAGCAGCTTTGAGGGGGACTCCTACGAGCAGTACTTC,CASSFEGDSYEQYF,TRBJ2-7,NA,TRBV5-1,NA
TGTGCCAGCAGTTTATTAGGACTAGCGGCCTACACAGATACGCAGTATTTT,CASSLLGLAAYTDTQYF,TRBJ2-3,TRBD2,TRBV27,NA
TGTGCCAGCACCGTAGCGGGGGCTCCCTACAATGAGCAGTTCTTC,CASTVAGAPYNEQFF,TRBJ2-1,TRBD2,TRBV5-6,few
TGTGCCAGCAGCGTTACAGGGGCCCCTGAAGCTTTCTTT,CASSVTGAPEAFF,TRBJ1-1,TRBD1,TRBV9,NA
TGTGCCAGCAGTTTATTCAGGGGGTCCCAAGAGACCCAGTACTTC,CASSLFRGSQETQYF,TRBJ2-5,TRBD1,TRBV27,NA
TGTGCCAGCAGTGGTTGGACAGGCTCCAATCAGCCCCAGCATTTT,CASSGWTGSNQPQHF,TRBJ1-5,TRBD1,TRBV2,NA
TGTGCCAGCACCTGGGACAGGGTCTTGGTAAATGAGCAGTTCTTC,CASTWDRVLVNEQFF,TRBJ2-1,TRBD1,TRBV2,NA
TGCGCCAGCAGCCTCCGACAGGGTGGGGTTAGCACAGATACGCAGTATTTT,CASSLRQGGVSTDTQYF,TRBJ2-3,TRBD1,TRBV4-3,NA
TGTGCCAGCAGTTCCGGGACTCTCTACGAGCAGTACTTC,CASSSGTLYEQYF,TRBJ2-7,NA,TRBV28,NA
TGTGCCAGCAGTGAACAGGGGAGGGCGACCGGGGAGCTGTTTTTT,CASSEQGRATGELFF,TRBJ2-2,NA,TRBV2,NA
TGTGCCAGCAGCCGCCGGGACAGGATTAACTATGGCTACACCTTC,CASSRRDRINYGYTF,TRBJ1-2,TRBD1,TRBV27,NA
TGCGCCAGCAGCCCACCGGACAGGGCTAGGGAGCAGTACTTC,CASSPPDRAREQYF,TRBJ2-7,TRBD1,TRBV4-1,few
TGTGCCAGCAGTACACCGACTAGCGGGTACTACAATGAGCAGTTCTTC,CASSTPTSGYYNEQFF,TRBJ2-1,TRBD2,TRBV28,NA
TGTGCCAGCAGCCAAGACCCTAGCGGGGGAAGGACCCAGTACTTC,CASSQDPSGGRTQYF,TRBJ2-5,TRBD2,TRBV4-2,once
TGTGCCAGCAGTTTAACCAGGTTTGGGCCCCAGCATTTT,CASSLTRFGPQHF,TRBJ1-5,NA,TRBV28,once
TGTGCCATCAGTGAAGGAGGGACAGGGACCTACGAGCAGTACTTC,CAISEGGTGTYEQYF,TRBJ2-7,TRBD1,TRBV10-3,few
TGTGCCTGGAGTGTTGGAGCGGGGGGGGGTGAAGCTTTCTTT,CAWSVGAGGGEAFF,TRBJ1-1,NA,TRBV30,NA
TGTGCCAGCAGTTTATCATCGCTGAGGAACACCGGGGAGCTGTTTTTT,CASSLSSLRNTGELFF,TRBJ2-2,NA,TRBV27,NA
TGTGCCAGCTCGTCCGACAACAGGGGCCTAAATTCACCCCTCCACTTT,CASSSDNRGLNSPLHF,TRBJ1-6,TRBD1,TRBV7-2,NA
TGCGCCAGCAGTGATCGTACGGGGGGCTGGGAGACCCAGTACTTC,CASSDRTGGWETQYF,TRBJ2-5,NA,TRBV10-2,NA
TGCGCCAGCAGCCAATACAGGGGGGCCCGGGTAAACTATGGCTACACCTTC,CASSQYRGARVNYGYTF,TRBJ1-2,TRBD1,TRBV4-1,NA
TGTGCCAGCAGCCCACGGGGGACAGGGGCCGGGCAGCCCCAGCATTTT,CASSPRGTGAGQPQHF,TRBJ1-5,TRBD1,TRBV28,NA
TGTGCCAGCAGCATGTACAGCCAATACACTGAAGCTTTCTTT,CASSMYSQYTEAFF,TRBJ1-1,NA,TRBV19,NA
TGTGCCAGCAGCAAAGCGCCCACCGGGAGGGCCTCGGAGACCCAGTACTTC,CASSKAPTGRASETQYF,TRBJ2-5,NA,TRBV21-1,NA
TGTGCCAGCAGCCCGGCAGGGGCGCAGGGCTACACCTTC,CASSPAGAQGYTF,TRBJ1-2,NA,TRBV7-8,NA
TGTGCCAGCAGCGTAGGGGGAACAGGGGGATTGGAGCAGTACTTC,CASSVGGTGGLEQYF,TRBJ2-5,TRBD1,TRBV9,few
TGTGCCAGTAAAGCCCTGAACAGGGAGGGCGGCTACACCTTC,CASKALNREGGYTF,TRBJ1-2,NA,TRBV19,NA
TGTGCCAGCAGTCCCGGACAGGCCCATTCACCCCTCCACTTT,CASSPGQAHSPLHF,TRBJ1-6,TRBD1,TRBV28,NA
TGTGCCAGCAGCCCACGTGGGTGGAGCGGGGGGGACAATGAGCAGTTCTTC,CASSPRGWSGGDNEQFF,TRBJ2-1,TRBD2,TRBV7-9,NA
TGTGCCAGCAGCACCTCGACAGGGGGTATGGAGACCCAGTACTTC,CASSTSTGGMETQYF,TRBJ2-5,TRBD1,TRBV7-9,NA
TGCGCCAGCAGCGCCAGAGGGGGGGTGCTCTCCTACGAGCAGTACTTC,CASSARGGVLSYEQYF,TRBJ2-7,NA,TRBV5-1,once
TGTGCCAGCAGTTCGGGACAAGCCACCGGGGAGCTGTTTTTT,CASSSGQATGELFF,TRBJ2-2,NA,TRBV28,NA
TGTGCCAGCAGTCCGACAGCCCCTAATGAAAAACTGTTTTTT,CASSPTAPNEKLFF,TRBJ1-4,NA,TRBV28,few
TGTTCCAGCAGCGGGGGGACAGTGCAGTCCTATGGCTACACCTTC,CSSSGGTVQSYGYTF,TRBJ1-2,TRBD1,TRBV7-9,NA
TGTGCCAGTAGTTCCCTGACCCTGGGCAGCACTGAAGCTTTCTTT,CASSSLTLGSTEAFF,TRBJ1-1,NA,TRBV19,NA
TGTGCCAGCAGTTTAATCCTGACAAAGAACACTGAAGCTTTCTTT,CASSLILTKNTEAFF,TRBJ1-1,NA,TRBV27,NA